This T cell receptor beta chain derives from a study of blood T cell repertoires in COVID-19. Germline V lookup: CDR1 SGHVS, CDR2 FQNEAQ. The V gene lost 3 bases and the J gene lost 3 bases, with 14 bases spanning the gap. This CDR3 has 15 amino acids. Generated by immunoSEQ multiplex PCR, the TCRdb table keeps only in-frame clones and is missing some. The sample includes roughly 88,000 clones, under 95% of them seen just once. The genes are TRBV7-8 and TRBJ1-1; unclear D gene. The sequencing input was peripheral blood. The TCR comes from a woman aged 45 to 65 in a cohort sampled during active COVID-19. CDR3 loop: CASSLDGSGDTEAFF. The CDR3 bases are TGTGCCAGCAGCTTGGACGGGTCCGGGGACACTGAAGCTTTCTTT.